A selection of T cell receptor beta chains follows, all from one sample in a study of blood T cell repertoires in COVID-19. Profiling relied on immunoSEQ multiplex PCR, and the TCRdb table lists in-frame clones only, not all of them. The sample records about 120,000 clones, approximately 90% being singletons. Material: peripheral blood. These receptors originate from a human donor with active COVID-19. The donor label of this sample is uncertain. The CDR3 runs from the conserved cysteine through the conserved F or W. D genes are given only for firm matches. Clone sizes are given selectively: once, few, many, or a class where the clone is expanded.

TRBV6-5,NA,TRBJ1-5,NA,TGTGCCAGCATAGAGGGAAGCAATCAGCCCCAGCATTTT,CASIEGSNQPQHF
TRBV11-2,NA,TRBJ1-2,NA,TGTGCCAGCAGCTTAGGGGCAAGGGGCTATGGCTACACCTTC,CASSLGARGYGYTF
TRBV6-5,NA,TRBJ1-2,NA,TGTGCCAGCTGCAGAATTGGCTATGGCTACACCTTC,CASCRIGYGYTF
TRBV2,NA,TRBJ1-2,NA,TGTGCCAGCAGCGTACGACAGGCTAACTATGGCTACACCTTC,CASSVRQANYGYTF
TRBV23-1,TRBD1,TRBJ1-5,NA,TGCGCCAGCAGTCAATCGGAGGGACAGTTGTATAGCAATCAGCCCCAGCATTTT,CASSQSEGQLYSNQPQHF
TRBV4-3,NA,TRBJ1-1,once,TGCGCCAGCAGCCAAGTCGAGGGGAACACTGAAGCTTTCTTT,CASSQVEGNTEAFF
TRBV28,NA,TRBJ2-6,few,TGTGCCAGCAGGATGCGGGTGGTCTCTGGGGCCAACGTCCTGACTTTC,CASRMRVVSGANVLTF
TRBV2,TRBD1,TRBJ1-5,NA,TGTGCCAGCAGTGAAAGTATACAGGGAGGGACAGGGGTTTGGTGGTCCCAGCATTTT,CASSESIQGGTGVWWSQHF
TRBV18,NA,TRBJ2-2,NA,TGTGCCAGCTCCGAATACACAACAGGCACCGGGGAGCTGTTTTTT,CASSEYTTGTGELFF
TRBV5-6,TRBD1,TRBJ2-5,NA,TGTGCCAGCAGCTTGAAAACAGGGGGCTTGGAGACCCAGTACTTC,CASSLKTGGLETQYF
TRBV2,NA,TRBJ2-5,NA,TGTGCCAGCAGTGAAGCAGGAGTGGAGACCCAGTACTTC,CASSEAGVETQYF
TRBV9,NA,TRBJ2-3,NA,TGTGCCAGCAGCGTAAGTCGCCGGGGGTTTGGGGATACGCAGTATTTT,CASSVSRRGFGDTQYF
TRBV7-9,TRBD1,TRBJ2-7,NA,TGTGCCAGCAGCGTCCAAACGCACAGGGGGCCCGAGCAGTACTTC,CASSVQTHRGPEQYF
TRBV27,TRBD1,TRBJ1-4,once,TGTGCCAGCAGTATCCGGACAGGGACTAATGAAAAACTGTTTTTT,CASSIRTGTNEKLFF
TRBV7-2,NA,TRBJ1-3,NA,TGTGCCAGCAGCTTAGACACAAACTCTGGAAACACCATATATTTT,CASSLDTNSGNTIYF
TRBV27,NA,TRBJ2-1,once,TGTGCCAGCAGTCCTACCCTCCTAGCGATGGAGCAGTTCTTC,CASSPTLLAMEQFF
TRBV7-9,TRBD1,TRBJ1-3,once,TGTGCCAGCAGCTCCCGGGACAGTACTGGAAACACCATATATTTT,CASSSRDSTGNTIYF
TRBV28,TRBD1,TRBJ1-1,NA,TGTGCCAGCATGATACAGGGGGCGGGGAACACTGAAGCTTTCTTT,CASMIQGAGNTEAFF
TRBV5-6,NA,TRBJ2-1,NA,TGTGCCAGCAGCTTGGACGGGGGGCGTGAGCAGTTCTTC,CASSLDGGREQFF
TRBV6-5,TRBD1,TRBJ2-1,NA,TGTGCCAGCAGTTCGGGACAGGGGCTGAATGAGCAGTTCTTC,CASSSGQGLNEQFF
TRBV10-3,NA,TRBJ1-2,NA,TGTGCCATCAGTGAGTCTGGAGGAGTATATGGCTACACCTTC,CAISESGGVYGYTF
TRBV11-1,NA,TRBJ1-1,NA,TGTGCCAGCAGCCAGCGCGACAGGCCGAACACTGAAGCTTTCTTT,CASSQRDRPNTEAFF
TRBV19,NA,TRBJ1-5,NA,TGTGCCAGTAGTATAGATTGGGGCGCGCCCCAGCATTTT,CASSIDWGAPQHF
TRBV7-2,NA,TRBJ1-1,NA,TGTGCCAGTCGACAGTGGGCATCCCCTGAAGCTTTCTTT,CASRQWASPEAFF
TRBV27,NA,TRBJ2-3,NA,TGTGCCAGCAGTTTGTTGGGGCGTTTCACAGATACGCAGTATTTT,CASSLLGRFTDTQYF
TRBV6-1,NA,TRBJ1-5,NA,TGTGCCAGCAGTGAATTAACAGGAAGCAATCAGCCCCAGCATTTT,CASSELTGSNQPQHF
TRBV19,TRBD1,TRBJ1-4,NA,TGTGCCAGTAGTCAGGCAGGGACAGCAACTAATGAAAAACTGTTTTTT,CASSQAGTATNEKLFF
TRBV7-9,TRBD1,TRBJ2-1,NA,TGTGCCAGCAGCTCGCGGGGACAGGGGCTACACAATGAGCAGTTCTTC,CASSSRGQGLHNEQFF
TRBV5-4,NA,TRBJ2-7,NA,TGTGCCAGCAGCTTGAGGGGTGCCGGACTAAACTCCTACGAGCAGTACTTC,CASSLRGAGLNSYEQYF
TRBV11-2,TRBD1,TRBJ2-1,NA,TGTGCCAGCTCCGGACAGGGGGGTATCGAGCAGTTCTTC,CASSGQGGIEQFF
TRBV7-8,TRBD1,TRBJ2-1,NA,TGTGCCATGACACAGGGGGGTCGCCACAATGAGCAGTTCTTC,CAMTQGGRHNEQFF
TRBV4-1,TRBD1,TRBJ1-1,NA,TGCGCCAGCAGCCAAACGGGACAGACGAACACTGAAGCTTTCTTT,CASSQTGQTNTEAFF
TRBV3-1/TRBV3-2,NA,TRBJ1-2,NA,TGTGCCAGCAGCCCCCGGGGGGGCGGCTATGGCTACACCTTC,CASSPRGGGYGYTF
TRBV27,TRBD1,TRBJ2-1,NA,TGTGCCAGCAGTCCAAAAGGACAGGGGAACCGCAATGAGCAGTTCTTC,CASSPKGQGNRNEQFF
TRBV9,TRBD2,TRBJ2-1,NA,TGTGCCAGCAGCGGTAGCGGGGGAGCCTACAATGAGCAGTTCTTC,CASSGSGGAYNEQFF
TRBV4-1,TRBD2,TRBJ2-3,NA,TGCGCCAGCAGCCAAGGAGCGGGGGGCAACACAGATACGCAGTATTTT,CASSQGAGGNTDTQYF
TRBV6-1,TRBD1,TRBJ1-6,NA,TGTGCCAGCAGTGAAGCTGGTACAGGGGGTGTTTCACCCCTCCACTTT,CASSEAGTGGVSPLHF
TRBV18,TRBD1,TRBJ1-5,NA,TGTGCCAGCTCCCCGACAGGGGGGGGCAATCAGCCCCAGCATTTT,CASSPTGGGNQPQHF
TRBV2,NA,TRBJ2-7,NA,TGTGCCAGCAGACAAGACAGCTCCTACGAGCAGTACTTC,CASRQDSSYEQYF
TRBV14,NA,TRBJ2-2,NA,TGTGCCAGCAGCCCTAATATTCCCGGGAGATACACCGGGGAGCTGTTTTTT,CASSPNIPGRYTGELFF
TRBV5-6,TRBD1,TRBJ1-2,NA,TGTGCCAGCACCACAGCGGACAGGCGCGGCTACACCTTC,CASTTADRRGYTF
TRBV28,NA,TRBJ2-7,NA,TGTGCCAGCAGCCTCCCGCCAGGGATGGGATACTACGAGCAGTACTTC,CASSLPPGMGYYEQYF
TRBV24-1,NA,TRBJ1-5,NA,TGTGCCACCAGTGGACGGAGCCTCAATCAGCCCCAGCATTTT,CATSGRSLNQPQHF
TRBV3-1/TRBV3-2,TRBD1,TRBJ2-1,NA,TGTGCCAGCAGCCAAGGCCCTTCTCCGACAGGGGATAATGAGCAGTTCTTC,CASSQGPSPTGDNEQFF
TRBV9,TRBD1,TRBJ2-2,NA,TGTGCCAGCAGCCAGACAGGGAGGAACACCGGGGAGCTGTTTTTT,CASSQTGRNTGELFF
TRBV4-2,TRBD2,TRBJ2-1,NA,TGTGCCAGCAGCCTTGGGACTAGCGGGGGGATTTTTAATGAGCAGTTCTTC,CASSLGTSGGIFNEQFF